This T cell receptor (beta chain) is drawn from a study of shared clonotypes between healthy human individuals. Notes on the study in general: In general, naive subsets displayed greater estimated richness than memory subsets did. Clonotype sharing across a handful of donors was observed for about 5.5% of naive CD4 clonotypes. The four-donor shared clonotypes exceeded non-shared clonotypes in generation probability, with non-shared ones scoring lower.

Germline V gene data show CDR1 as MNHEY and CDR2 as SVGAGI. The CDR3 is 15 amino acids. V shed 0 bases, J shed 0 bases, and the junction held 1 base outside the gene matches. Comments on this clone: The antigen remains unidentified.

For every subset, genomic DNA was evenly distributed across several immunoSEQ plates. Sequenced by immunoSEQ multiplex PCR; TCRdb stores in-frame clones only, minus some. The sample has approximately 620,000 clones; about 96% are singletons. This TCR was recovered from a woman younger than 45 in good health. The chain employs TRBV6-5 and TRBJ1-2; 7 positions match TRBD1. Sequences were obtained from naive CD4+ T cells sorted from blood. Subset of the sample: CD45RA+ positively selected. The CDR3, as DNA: TGTGCCAGCAGTTACTCGACAGGGACTAACTATGGCTACACCTTC. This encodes CASSYSTGTNYGYTF.